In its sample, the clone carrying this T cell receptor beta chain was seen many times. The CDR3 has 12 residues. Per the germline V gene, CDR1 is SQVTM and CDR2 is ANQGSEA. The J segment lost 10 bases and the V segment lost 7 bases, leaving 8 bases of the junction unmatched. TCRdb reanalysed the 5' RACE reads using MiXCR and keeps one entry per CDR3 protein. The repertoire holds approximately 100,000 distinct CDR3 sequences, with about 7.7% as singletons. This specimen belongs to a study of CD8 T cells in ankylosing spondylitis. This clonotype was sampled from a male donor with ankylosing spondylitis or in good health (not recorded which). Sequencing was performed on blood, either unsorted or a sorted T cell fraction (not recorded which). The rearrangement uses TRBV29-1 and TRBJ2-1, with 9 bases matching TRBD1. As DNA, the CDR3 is TGCAGCGGAGGGGACAGGGCTGGGGAGCAGTTCTTC. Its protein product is CSGGDRAGEQFF.